This T cell receptor (beta chain) was sequenced for a study of metastatic and nonmetastatic thyroid tumors (dated by TCRdb to the early 2020s). Regarding the research as a whole: For patients with malignant and with benign thyroid disease, the researchers compared repertoires between peripheral blood samples and tumor or nodule tissue samples. What the research found in general, with its limitations: TCR beta diversity was reported as significantly higher in malignant tumors than in benign nodules, in both blood and tumor samples.

Receptor libraries were prepared by PCR. Instrument on record: Illumina HiSeq 4000. The TCR beta-chain CDR3 region of each patient was profiled by high-throughput sequencing. The study's own analysis went as follows. A classifier to discriminate distant-metastatic papillary thyroid cancer patients was built from CDR3 differences across clinicopathological groups. The Shannon index was used to measure repertoire diversity, and the Morisita-Horn index was used to measure how similar tumor and blood repertoires were. TCRdb took the public reads, trimmed them with fastp at Q25, ran MiXCR for clone calling and kept in-frame beta chains. For this entry, the V and J calls and clone size follow TCRdb and not the study's own pipeline. Present in this sample are fewer than 25,000 clones, roughly 21% of which were seen just once. Clones ranked in the top ten supply roughly 13% of the sample. For this chain, trimming is 5 bases at the V end and 0 bases at the J end, and the number of junction bases without a gene match is 9. Based on the germline V gene (reference sequence), the CDR1 and CDR2 sequences are DFQATT and SNEGSKA. From the cysteine up to the phenylalanine, the CDR3 has a length of 17 residues. This entry keeps only the CDR3 DNA: 51 bases, framed from base 1.

None of the patients had been given any treatment before thyroid surgery. Using T-cell receptor beta sequencing, the researchers looked back retrospectively at clinical samples from patients, gathered between about 2011 and 2018. This clone is medium-sized (0.01 to 0.1%). Its antigen target is currently unknown. Base qualities were left out, and no much larger clone turns up one base away. This receptor was obtained from a male donor with papillary thyroid cancer or a benign thyroid nodule (not recorded which). Some clones in this sample may be carry-over from other donors' samples. This receptor chain uses TRBV20-1 and TRBJ2-1; TRBD2 aligns with 11 central bases. Sequencing input: blood. CDR3 protein: CSARTSGGYSSYNEQFF. The sequenced DNA is TGCAGTGCTCGTACTAGCGGGGGCTATAGCTCCTACAATGAGCAGTTCTTC.